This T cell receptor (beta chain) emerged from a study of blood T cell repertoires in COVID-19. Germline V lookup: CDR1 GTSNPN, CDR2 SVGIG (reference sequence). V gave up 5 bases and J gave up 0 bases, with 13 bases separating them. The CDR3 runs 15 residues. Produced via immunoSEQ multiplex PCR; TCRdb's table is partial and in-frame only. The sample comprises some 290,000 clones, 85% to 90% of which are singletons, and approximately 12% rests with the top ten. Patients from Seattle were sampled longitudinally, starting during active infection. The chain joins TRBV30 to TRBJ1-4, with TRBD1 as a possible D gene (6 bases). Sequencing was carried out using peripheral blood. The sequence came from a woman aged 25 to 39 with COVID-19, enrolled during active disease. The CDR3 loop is CAWGPGAATNEKLFF. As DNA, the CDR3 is TGTGCCTGGGGGCCAGGGGCCGCAACTAATGAAAAACTGTTTTTT.